A selection of T cell receptor beta chains follows, all from one sample in a study of cytomegalovirus exposure and HLA in healthy donors. Clones were sequenced by immunoSEQ multiplex PCR, and TCRdb holds only the in-frame ones, with some missing. The data hold around 100,000 clones, with around 78% observed a single time. The sample comprised PBMCs. These receptors all stem from a male donor in good health and CMV-seropositive. Each CDR3 is given with its conserved first and last residue. The order of the fields is V gene, clone size, D gene, J gene, CDR3 protein, CDR3 DNA. The D gene is left open where the match is weak. Part of the rows lack a size; the others show once, few, many or a class for expanded clones.

V: TRBV6-5; size: -; D: TRBD2; J: TRBJ2-7; CDR3: CASSYSTLAVVYEQYF; DNA: TGTGCCAGCAGTTACTCCACGCTAGCGGTCGTCTACGAGCAGTACTTC
V: TRBV7-9; size: -; D: -; J: TRBJ2-1; CDR3: CASSLSVSRRESSYNEQFF; DNA: TGTGCCAGCAGCCTTTCGGTCTCAAGAAGAGAGAGCTCCTACAATGAGCAGTTCTTC
V: TRBV5-1; size: -; D: TRBD1; J: TRBJ1-5; CDR3: CASSRGDSEPQHF; DNA: TGCGCCAGCAGCAGAGGGGACAGCGAGCCCCAGCATTTT
V: TRBV6-5; size: -; D: -; J: TRBJ2-3; CDR3: CASSSTVTDTQYF; DNA: TGTGCCAGCAGTAGCACTGTCACAGATACGCAGTATTTT
V: TRBV18; size: -; D: -; J: TRBJ1-1; CDR3: CASSPITAVNTEAFF; DNA: TGTGCCAGCTCACCTATAACCGCGGTGAACACTGAAGCTTTCTTT
V: TRBV19; size: -; D: -; J: TRBJ2-7; CDR3: CASSIDRGYEQYF; DNA: TGTGCCAGTAGTATAGACCGGGGCTACGAGCAGTACTTC
V: TRBV9; size: few; D: -; J: TRBJ1-2; CDR3: CASSAQGGGYGYTF; DNA: TGTGCCAGCAGCGCCCAGGGAGGGGGATATGGCTACACCTTC
V: TRBV5-4; size: -; D: TRBD2; J: TRBJ2-2; CDR3: CASTELAGGSGELFF; DNA: TGTGCCAGCACCGAGCTAGCGGGAGGAAGCGGGGAGCTGTTTTTT
V: TRBV6-4; size: -; D: TRBD2; J: TRBJ2-3; CDR3: CASSDSSSGSTDTQYF; DNA: TGTGCCAGCAGTGACTCGAGTAGCGGGAGCACAGATACGCAGTATTTT
V: TRBV6-5; size: -; D: TRBD2; J: TRBJ2-7; CDR3: CASSYSTSGSYEQYF; DNA: TGTGCCAGCAGTTACTCGACTAGCGGGTCCTACGAGCAGTACTTC
V: TRBV6-5; size: -; D: -; J: TRBJ2-7; CDR3: CASRMGSTGIGYF; DNA: TGTGCCAGCAGGATGGGCTCGACCGGGATCGGGTACTTC
V: TRBV15; size: -; D: TRBD2; J: TRBJ2-4; CDR3: CATSRDSGGRDIQYF; DNA: TGTGCCACCAGCAGAGATAGCGGGGGACGGGACATTCAGTACTTC
V: TRBV5-6; size: -; D: -; J: TRBJ2-5; CDR3: CASSLAGKGETQYF; DNA: TGTGCCAGCAGCTTGGCAGGGAAGGGGGAGACCCAGTACTTC
V: TRBV28; size: -; D: TRBD1; J: TRBJ1-4; CDR3: CASSFRDRDEKLFF; DNA: TGTGCCAGCAGTTTCCGGGACAGGGATGAAAAACTGTTTTTT
V: TRBV11-1; size: -; D: TRBD1; J: TRBJ2-7; CDR3: CASSFRQGLSYEQYF; DNA: TGTGCCAGCAGCTTTAGACAGGGGCTATCATACGAGCAGTACTTC
V: TRBV5-1; size: -; D: TRBD1; J: TRBJ2-4; CDR3: CASSVGQTNIQYF; DNA: TGCGCCAGCAGCGTGGGACAGACAAACATTCAGTACTTC
V: TRBV6-5; size: -; D: TRBD2; J: TRBJ2-7; CDR3: CASSSVAGTSYEQYF; DNA: TGTGCCAGCAGTTCCGTAGCGGGAACTTCCTACGAGCAGTACTTC
V: TRBV7-8; size: -; D: -; J: TRBJ2-1; CDR3: CASSSKHGGGLNEQFF; DNA: TGTGCCAGCAGCTCCAAGCACGGGGGAGGCCTCAATGAGCAGTTCTTC
V: TRBV10-1; size: once; D: TRBD2; J: TRBJ2-7; CDR3: CASSESTRLAGDGYEQYF; DNA: TGCGCCAGCAGTGAGTCGACTCGTCTAGCGGGAGACGGTTACGAGCAGTACTTC
V: TRBV5-6; size: -; D: TRBD2; J: TRBJ2-2; CDR3: CASSFGSSGSGGELFF; DNA: TGTGCCAGCAGCTTCGGGTCTAGCGGGAGCGGCGGGGAGCTGTTTTTT
V: TRBV19; size: once; D: -; J: TRBJ2-1; CDR3: CASSIATSYEQFF; DNA: TGTGCCAGTAGTATCGCGACTAGTTATGAGCAGTTCTTC
V: TRBV10-1; size: -; D: TRBD2; J: TRBJ2-2; CDR3: CASSTTSGRNTGELFF; DNA: TGCGCCAGCAGTACGACTAGCGGGAGGAACACCGGGGAGCTGTTTTTT
V: TRBV7-9; size: -; D: -; J: TRBJ1-1; CDR3: CASSSVTGLDTEAFF; DNA: TGTGCCAGCAGCTCAGTCACAGGGTTGGACACTGAAGCTTTCTTT
V: TRBV5-4; size: -; D: -; J: TRBJ2-5; CDR3: CASSTPQETQYF; DNA: TGTGCCAGCAGCACTCCACAAGAGACCCAGTACTTC
V: TRBV14; size: -; D: -; J: TRBJ2-3; CDR3: CASSPTSGWADTQYF; DNA: TGTGCCAGCAGCCCCACAAGCGGGTGGGCAGATACGCAGTATTTT
V: TRBV6-1; size: -; D: TRBD1; J: TRBJ2-2; CDR3: CASSVSTGNDGELFF; DNA: TGTGCCAGCAGTGTCTCGACAGGGAATGACGGGGAGCTGTTTTTT
V: TRBV15; size: -; D: -; J: TRBJ1-4; CDR3: CATSREGTTNEKLFF; DNA: TGTGCCACCAGCAGAGAGGGCACAACTAATGAAAAACTGTTTTTT
V: TRBV12-2; size: -; D: -; J: TRBJ2-3; CDR3: CASRPYRGREGDTQYF; DNA: TGTGCAAGTCGCCCTTACAGGGGGCGTGAGGGAGATACGCAGTATTTT
V: TRBV9; size: -; D: TRBD2; J: TRBJ2-7; CDR3: CASSVEPAGRYEQYF; DNA: TGTGCCAGCAGCGTAGAGCCAGCGGGGCGCTACGAGCAGTACTTC
V: TRBV5-4; size: -; D: -; J: TRBJ2-1; CDR3: CASRGGAGDFNEQFF; DNA: TGTGCCAGCAGGGGGGGGGCAGGGGATTTCAATGAGCAGTTCTTC
V: TRBV7-2; size: once; D: TRBD1; J: TRBJ2-7; CDR3: CASSPSAQGAYEQYF; DNA: TGTGCCAGCAGCCCTTCGGCTCAGGGGGCGTACGAGCAGTACTTC
V: TRBV4-1; size: -; D: TRBD1; J: TRBJ1-1; CDR3: CASSQDREDRGEAFF; DNA: TGCGCCAGCAGCCAAGATAGGGAGGACAGGGGTGAAGCTTTCTTT
V: TRBV7-7; size: -; D: TRBD1; J: TRBJ2-3; CDR3: CASSTGQGSTDTQYF; DNA: TGTGCCAGCAGCACCGGACAGGGTAGCACAGATACGCAGTATTTT
V: TRBV7-2; size: once; D: TRBD1; J: TRBJ1-6; CDR3: CASSLRDRNSPLHF; DNA: TGTGCCAGCAGCTTAAGGGACAGAAATTCACCCCTCCACTTT
V: TRBV5-1; size: -; D: TRBD2; J: TRBJ2-1; CDR3: CASSRRLAGNNEQFF; DNA: TGCGCCAGCAGCCGCAGACTAGCGGGAAACAATGAGCAGTTCTTC
V: TRBV19; size: -; D: -; J: TRBJ1-2; CDR3: CASREYNYGYTF; DNA: TGTGCCAGTAGGGAGTATAACTATGGCTACACCTTC
V: TRBV18; size: -; D: -; J: TRBJ1-1; CDR3: CASSPGTGKTAEAFF; DNA: TGTGCCAGCTCACCAGGAACAGGGAAGACGGCTGAAGCTTTCTTT
V: TRBV7-9; size: -; D: -; J: TRBJ2-7; CDR3: CASSPRQGGSSYEQYF; DNA: TGTGCCAGCAGCCCCCGACAGGGAGGCTCTTCCTACGAGCAGTACTTC
V: TRBV19; size: -; D: -; J: TRBJ2-1; CDR3: CASSFGGRNNEQFF; DNA: TGTGCCAGTAGTTTCGGGGGGCGCAACAATGAGCAGTTCTTC
V: TRBV18; size: few; D: TRBD2; J: TRBJ2-7; CDR3: CASSPLAGGEVGEQYF; DNA: TGTGCCAGCTCACCCCTGGCGGGGGGAGAGGTCGGCGAGCAGTACTTC